What follows describes a single T cell receptor beta chain. This record comes from a study of blood T cell repertoires in COVID-19. Study in general: Acute and convalescent COVID-19 samples came from the United States, Italy and Spain. Sample material is recorded as cDNA or gDNA derived from T cells, B-cell-depleted T cells, or PBMCs.

CDR1 and CDR2 from the germline V gene are MDHEN and SYDVKM. This CDR3 is 14 amino acids long. V was pared by 3 bases and J by 7 bases, with 4 bases of the junction left unmatched. Assay: immunoSEQ multiplex PCR; the TCRdb copy retains only in-frame clones and omits some. Of 200,000 to 300,000 clones in the sample, about 90% are singletons; the top ten hold about 2.1%. The origin of this receptor is a woman aged 50 to 65 with acute or convalescent COVID-19. This rearrangement joins TRBV28 to TRBJ2-1; 9 positions match TRBD2. The sample comprised peripheral blood. The CDR3 sequence is CASSFAGGQNEQFF. The CDR3 nucleotides are TGTGCCAGCAGTTTCGCGGGAGGGCAGAATGAGCAGTTCTTC.